The 3 T cell receptor beta chains in this list originate from one sample, sequenced in a study of blood T cell repertoires in COVID-19. TCRdb's copy holds only in-frame clones and misses some; the assay was immunoSEQ multiplex PCR. Of more than 300,000 clones listed, 87% were seen once; the top ten hold 10%. Sequences were obtained from peripheral blood. The origin of the receptors is a woman aged 25 to 39 with COVID-19, enrolled during active disease.

The V gene is TRBV4-1, the J gene TRBJ1-5, with 7 nucleotides matching TRBD1. Germline loops: CDR1 MGHRA, CDR2 YSYEKL. V lost 4 bases, J lost 8 bases, and 14 bases stayed unmatched. The CDR3 is made up of 16 amino acids. The CDR3 DNA is TGCGCCAGCAGCCGCCGAACAGGGGCCTTCGACGAGCCCCAGCATTTT. As protein: CASSRRTGAFDEPQHF.

The V call is TRBV5-1, the J call TRBJ2-1; TRBD2 aligns across 7 bases. Germline V gene sequence: CDR1 SGHRS, CDR2 YFSETQ. The CDR3 covers 16 residues. The J segment lost 8 bases and the V segment lost 4 bases, leaving 15 bases of the junction unmatched. The CDR3 is CASSPGLVSLVDEQFF. The CDR3 nucleotides are TGCGCCAGCAGCCCCGGACTAGTTTCTTTGGTCGATGAGCAGTTCTTC.

The chain couples TRBV2 to TRBJ2-1; TRBD2 matches at 12 bases. The ends lost 8 bases at V and 1 base at J; junction bases unmatched: 3. CDR3 size: 15 residues. Per germline, CDR1 SNHLY and CDR2 FYNNEI. The CDR3 here is CASGTSGLSYNEQFF. As DNA, the CDR3 is TGTGCCAGCGGGACTAGCGGGTTGTCCTACAATGAGCAGTTCTTC.